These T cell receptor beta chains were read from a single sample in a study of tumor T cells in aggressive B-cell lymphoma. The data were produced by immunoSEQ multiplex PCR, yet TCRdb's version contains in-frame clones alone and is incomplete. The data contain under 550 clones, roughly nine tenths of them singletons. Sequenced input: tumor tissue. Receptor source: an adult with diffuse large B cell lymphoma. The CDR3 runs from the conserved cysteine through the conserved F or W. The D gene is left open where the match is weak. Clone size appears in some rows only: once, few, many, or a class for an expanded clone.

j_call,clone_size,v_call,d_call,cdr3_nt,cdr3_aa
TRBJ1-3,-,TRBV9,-,TGTGCCAGCAGCGTATGGGGCTTTGGAAACACCATATATTTT,CASSVWGFGNTIYF
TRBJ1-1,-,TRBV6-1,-,TGTGCCAGCAGCTTTGGGGGACAGAACACTGAAGCTTTCTTT,CASSFGGQNTEAFF
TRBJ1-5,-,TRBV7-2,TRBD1,TGTGCCAGCAGCCTAAGACAGGGGATGGGGCAGCCCCAGCATTTT,CASSLRQGMGQPQHF
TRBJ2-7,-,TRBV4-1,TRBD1,TGCGCCAGTAGCCAAGACACCGGGACAGGGTCCTACGAGCAGTACTTC,CASSQDTGTGSYEQYF
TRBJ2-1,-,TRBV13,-,TGTGCCAGCAGGGCGACACGTTATTACAATGAGCAGTTCTTC,CASRATRYYNEQFF
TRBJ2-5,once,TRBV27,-,TGTGCCAGCAGTTTACGGGTGAGATTTGGAGAGACCCAGTACTTC,CASSLRVRFGETQYF
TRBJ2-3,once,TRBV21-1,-,TGTGCCAGCAGCCTTAGGACAGGGGATACGGCAGATACGCAGTATTTT,CASSLRTGDTADTQYF
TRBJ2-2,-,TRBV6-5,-,TGTGCCAGCAGTTACGACCGGGTCACCGGGGAGCTGTTTTTT,CASSYDRVTGELFF
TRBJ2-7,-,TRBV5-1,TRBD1,TGCGCCAGCAGCTCGGGCACAGGGGGCGTACCGGCCTACGAGCAGTACTTC,CASSSGTGGVPAYEQYF
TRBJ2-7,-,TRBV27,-,TGTGCCAGCAGTTTAAGGGGCGCCTCCTACGAGCAGTACTTC,CASSLRGASYEQYF
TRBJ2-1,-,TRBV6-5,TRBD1,TGTGCCAGCAGCTTGGACAGGGGGCGTAATGAGCAGTTCTTC,CASSLDRGRNEQFF
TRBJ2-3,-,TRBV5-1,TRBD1,TGCGCCAGCAGCTTGGCCCCGGGACAGGTAACAGATACGCAGTATTTT,CASSLAPGQVTDTQYF
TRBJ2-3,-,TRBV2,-,TGTGCCAGCAGTGATACTAGACACACAGATACGCAGTATTTT,CASSDTRHTDTQYF
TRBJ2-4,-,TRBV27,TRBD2,TGTGCCAGCAGTTTCGGGGGGGCGATCAAAAACATTCAGTACTTC,CASSFGGAIKNIQYF
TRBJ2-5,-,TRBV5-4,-,TGTGCCAGCAGCCTAGGACAGGGCGGGGGAGAGACCCAGTACTTC,CASSLGQGGGETQYF
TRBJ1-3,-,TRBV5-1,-,TGCGCCAGCAGCCTTGGAAAGGAGGGAAACACCATATATTTT,CASSLGKEGNTIYF